This entry lists 31 T cell receptor beta chains sequenced from one sample in a study of blood T cell repertoires in COVID-19. Measured with immunoSEQ multiplex PCR; TCRdb has only the in-frame clones, and not every one. Among 230,000 or so clones, nearly 90% were seen once, and the ten largest hold roughly 4.5%. Input material: peripheral blood. These TCRs come from a middle-aged woman who had recovered from COVID-19.

The chain combines TRBV2 with TRBJ2-2; TRBD1 matches 9 bases. Germline lookup yields CDR1 SNHLY and CDR2 FYNNEI. This CDR3 has 15 amino acids. J was trimmed by 6 bases and V by 6 bases; bases with no gene match: 8. The CDR3 region has the DNA TGTGCCAGCAGGACACGGGACAGGGTCGCCGGGGAGCTGTTTTTT. This sequence encodes CASRTRDRVAGELFF.

This clone was observed a few times. The chain combines TRBV5-1 with TRBJ1-6, with 9 bases identical to TRBD1. V shed 3 bases and J 6 bases; nucleotides not matched to a gene: 1. This CDR3 has 14 residues. Germline V CDR1 and CDR2: SGHRS, YFSETQ. CDR3 loop: CASSSQGANSPLHF. The CDR3 DNA reads TGCGCCAGCAGCTCACAGGGGGCTAATTCACCCCTCCACTTT.

The V call is TRBV24-1, the J call TRBJ2-1, with 10 bases fitting TRBD1. CDR3 size: 16 residues. Germline loops: CDR1 KGHDR, CDR2 SFDVKD. The ends lost 1 base at V and 4 bases at J; junction bases unmatched: 3. For the CDR3, the DNA is TGTGCCACCAGTGATTTAGGGACAGGGGATTACAATGAGCAGTTCTTC. It yields the protein CATSDLGTGDYNEQFF.

The chain is built from TRBV6-1 and TRBJ2-5, with TRBD1 identical over 8 bases. Looked up from germline, CDR1 is MNHNS and CDR2 is SASEGT. V lost 7 bases and J lost 1; bases outside the gene matches: 8. The CDR3 totals 15 residues. The CDR3 is CASTTSDRGQETQYF. In DNA, the CDR3 is TGTGCCAGCACCACATCCGACAGGGGCCAAGAGACCCAGTACTTC.

The genes are TRBV7-9 and TRBJ2-7; 7 bases are a match to TRBD1. This CDR3 has 13 residues. Trimming took 6 bases from V and 5 from J; bases not matched to a gene: 7. The V gene's germline CDR1 is SEHNR and CDR2 FQNEAQ (reference sequence). The CDR3 coding sequence is TGTGCCAGCAGAGGCACAGGGGCCCACGAGCAGTACTTC. It encodes CASRGTGAHEQYF.

This chain connects TRBV2 to TRBJ2-5; 14 bases agree with TRBD2. The V gene's germline CDR1 is SNHLY and CDR2 FYNNEI. J gave up 4 bases and V 6 bases, and 10 bases lay outside the gene matches. The CDR3 is 17 residues long. For the CDR3, the DNA is TGTGCCAGCAGCGAGACTAGCGGGGGGGCAACGTCAGAGACCCAGTACTTC. It is translated as CASSETSGGATSETQYF.

The chain uses TRBV18 and TRBJ1-2, with a possible D match to TRBD1 (6 bases). The ends were cut back, 3 bases at V and 6 bases at J, with 11 bases in the middle. The CDR3 is 13 residues long. Looked up from germline, CDR1 is KGHSH and CDR2 is LQKENI. The CDR3 loop is CASSPLAGDGYTF. CDR3 bases: TGTGCCAGCTCACCTCTAGCAGGGGATGGCTACACCTTC.

This chain joins TRBV24-1 and TRBJ2-7; D remains unclear. The germline CDR1 and CDR2 sequences are KGHDR and SFDVKD. This CDR3 region has 13 residues. Trimming removed 9 bases at V and 1 base at J, with 12 bases between. The CDR3 DNA is TGTGCCACCCCCACGATTAGTTCCTACGAGCAGTACGTC. Protein product: CATPTISSYEQYV.

This clone is a singleton in its sample. The chain recombines TRBV10-1 with TRBJ2-2, with 8 nucleotides matching TRBD2. Germline V gene data show CDR1 as WNHNN and CDR2 as SYGVQD (reference sequence). V dropped 0 bases and J dropped 6; count of bases not matched to a gene: 3. CDR3 length: 15 amino acids. This chain's CDR3 is CASSESRLAPGELFF. The CDR3 region has the DNA TGCGCCAGCAGTGAGTCTCGACTAGCGCCCGGGGAGCTGTTTTTT.

This chain joins TRBV5-1 and TRBJ2-7; D call uncertain. The CDR3 covers 16 residues. V was cut by 0 bases and J by 0 bases, with 13 bases left in between. Germline V gene sequence: CDR1 SGHRS, CDR2 YFSETQ. CDR3 region: CASSLGGSPSSYEQYF. Written as DNA, the CDR3 is TGCGCCAGCAGCTTGGGAGGTTCTCCCAGCTCCTACGAGCAGTACTTC.

The chain has TRBV4-3 and TRBJ1-2; D uncertain. Germline loops: CDR1 LGHNA, CDR2 YSLEER. The CDR3 is 16 residues long. The V gene lost 0 bases and the J gene lost 4 bases, with 15 bases spanning the gap. The CDR3 nucleotides read TGCGCCAGCAGCCAAGATTTCGGGGTCTCCCCCTATGGCTACACCTTC. Translation: CASSQDFGVSPYGYTF.

This rearrangement joins TRBV12-5 to TRBJ2-1; 11 nucleotides align to TRBD2. V gave up 1 base and J gave up 5 bases; unmatched junction bases: 1. Germline CDR1 LGHNT, CDR2 FRNRAP. This CDR3 spans 15 amino acids. CDR3 nucleotide sequence: TGTGCTAGTGGTTTGGGACTAGCGGGAAACAATGAGCAGTTCTTC. Residues: CASGLGLAGNNEQFF.

The V and J genes are TRBV18 and TRBJ1-1; D is possibly TRBD1 (5 bases). Germline values: CDR1 KGHSH, CDR2 LQKENI. This CDR3 spans 16 amino acids. Deletions cut 0 bases from V and 4 bases from J, with 15 bases between. The CDR3 spells CASSPPNSRRGTEAFF. The DNA for the CDR3 is TGTGCCAGCTCACCACCGAACTCCCGGAGGGGCACTGAAGCTTTCTTT.

This chain joins TRBV6-6 and TRBJ1-1, with TRBD1 matching over 8 bases. Germline loops: CDR1 MNHNY, CDR2 SVGAGI (reference sequence). The CDR3 totals 15 residues. V shed 5 bases and J 1 base; nucleotides not matched to a gene: 6. The CDR3 loop is CASSDAGQGNTEAFF. The CDR3 bases are TGTGCCAGCAGTGATGCCGGACAGGGGAACACTGAAGCTTTCTTT.

The chain employs TRBV12-5 and TRBJ1-1; D ambiguous. Trimming left V 5 bases short and J 2 bases short, with 15 bases between. The CDR3 has 15 residues. Germline V lookup: CDR1 LGHNT, CDR2 FRNRAP. CDR3 DNA sequence: TGTGCTAGTGGTCCCCCTGGGCAGATTAACACTGAAGCTTTCTTT. Protein product: CASGPPGQINTEAFF.

The genes are TRBV7-2 and TRBJ2-2; 9 bases line up with TRBD2. The CDR3 covers 17 residues. Trimming took 1 base from V and 3 from J; bases not matched to a gene: 6. Germline CDR1 reads SGHTA; CDR2 reads FQGNSA. Here the CDR3 DNA reads TGTGCCAGCAGCTTAGTCCATCTAGCGGGGTACACCGGGGAGCTGTTTTTT. It specifies CASSLVHLAGYTGELFF. Combining the CDR3 with reference TRBV7-2 and TRBJ2-2 gives the whole variable domain GAGVSQSPSNKVTEKGKDVELRCDPISGHTALYWYRQSLGQGLEFLIYFQGNSAPDKSGLPSDRFSAERTGGSVSTLTIQRTQQEDSAVYLCASSLVHLAGYTGELFFGEGSRLTVL.

The chain carries TRBV9 and TRBJ1-4; 7 nucleotides line up with TRBD1. Germline CDR1 SGDLS, CDR2 YYNGEE. This CDR3 spans 15 amino acids. The V and J ends lost 4 bases and 4 bases, in that order; junction bases with no gene match: 7. CDR3 region: CASSFRTGNNEKLFF. In nucleotides, the CDR3 is TGTGCCAGCAGCTTTCGGACAGGAAATAATGAAAAACTGTTTTTT.

V usage is TRBV29-1 and J usage is TRBJ1-1; D remains unclear. Trimming left V 1 base short and J 5 bases short, with 11 bases between. CDR3 length: 13 amino acids. Germline CDR1 is SQVTM and CDR2 is ANQGSEA. This CDR3 reads CSVEGTLGTEAFF. For the CDR3, the DNA is TGCAGCGTTGAAGGGACTCTGGGAACTGAAGCTTTCTTT.

V usage is TRBV7-2 and J usage is TRBJ2-3, with unresolved D. The V and J ends lost 5 bases and 7 bases respectively, with 10 bases between them. Looked up from germline, CDR1 is SGHTA and CDR2 is FQGNSA. The CDR3 has 12 amino acids. The CDR3 loop reads CASSPTSYTQYF. CDR3 in DNA: TGTGCCAGCAGCCCGACAAGCTATACGCAGTATTTT.

The genes are TRBV11-2 and TRBJ2-3, with 7 bases aligning to TRBD1. Germline-derived CDR1 and CDR2 are SGHAT and FQNNGV. V dropped 7 bases and J dropped 1; count of bases not matched to a gene: 8. This CDR3 is built from 15 residues. In nucleotides, the CDR3 is TGTGCCAGCACCGCGACCGGACAGGGCACAGATACGCAGTATTTT. Amino acids: CASTATGQGTDTQYF.

The chain joins TRBV19 to TRBJ2-3; the match to TRBD2 covers 7 bases. The CDR3 is 15 amino acids. Germline assignment: CDR1 LNHDA and CDR2 SQIVND (reference sequence). V lost 4 bases and J lost 3; bases outside the gene matches: 7. CDR3 DNA: TGTGCCAGTAGTACCGTGGGGGGGAGAACAGATACGCAGTATTTT. Translating it yields CASSTVGGRTDTQYF.

The V gene is TRBV4-3, the J gene TRBJ1-4, with a weak D call TRBD1 (5 bases). Germline CDR1 and CDR2: LGHNA and YSLEER. V was shortened by 0 bases and J by 5 bases, with 19 bases between the two germline ends. CDR3 length equals 18 residues. The CDR3 region has the DNA TGCGCCAGCAGCCAAGAACATTGGGGCGGGACGGCCAATGAAAAACTGTTTTTT. Encoded protein: CASSQEHWGGTANEKLFF.

V is TRBV28 and J is TRBJ2-7; 15 bases are a match to TRBD2. Germline values: CDR1 MDHEN, CDR2 SYDVKM. There are 17 residues in the CDR3. V lost 3 bases and J lost 3; bases outside the gene matches: 6. CDR3 coding DNA: TGTGCCAGCAGTTTTAGGACTAGCGGGGGGGCCTTCTACGAGCAGTACTTC. This gives the protein CASSFRTSGGAFYEQYF.

J is TRBJ2-7 and V is TRBV19; 9 bases fit TRBD1. The V gene's germline CDR1 is LNHDA and CDR2 SQIVND (reference sequence). Trimming took 5 bases from V and 6 from J; bases not matched to a gene: 5. The CDR3 is made up of 13 amino acids. In DNA form, the CDR3 reads TGTGCCAGTAGTGGGGGACAGGGACTCGAGCAGTACGTC. Its translation: CASSGGQGLEQYV.

J is TRBJ2-1 and V is TRBV7-9; D gene unclear. V lost 1 base, J lost 5 bases, and 6 bases lay in between. The CDR3 is made up of 13 amino acids. Germline CDR1 reads SEHNR; CDR2 reads FQNEAQ (reference sequence). CDR3 sequence: CASSLGLNNEQFF. The CDR3 DNA reads TGTGCCAGCAGCTTAGGACTCAACAATGAGCAGTTCTTC.

The table lists this clone with a count of one. CDR3 nucleotide sequence: TGTGCCAGCAGTCGGGACAGGGAGAGGGGTGGGACCCAGTACTTC. Protein sequence: CASSRDRERGGTQYF. This chain joins TRBV6-5 and TRBJ2-5, with TRBD1 identical over 9 bases. V lost 5 bases to trimming and J lost 7 bases; unmatched junction nucleotides: 11. CDR3 length: 15 amino acids. From germline, CDR1 is MNHEY and CDR2 SVGAGI.

The chain is built from TRBV6-6 and TRBJ1-1; unclear D gene. The germline gives CDR1 MNHNY, CDR2 SVGAGI (reference sequence). There are 12 residues in the CDR3. Trimming left V 5 bases short and J 4 bases short, with 8 bases between. The chain's CDR3 is CASSQEGTEAFF. For the CDR3, the DNA is TGTGCCAGCAGTCAGGAGGGCACTGAAGCTTTCTTT.

This chain connects TRBV11-2 to TRBJ2-3; D gene unclear. V lost 3 bases and J 8 bases, leaving 9 bases between the germline ends. The germline V gene encodes CDR1 SGHAT and CDR2 FQNNGV. The CDR3 length is 12 residues. CDR3 amino acids: CASSLRMGTQYF. The CDR3, as DNA: TGTGCCAGCAGCTTGAGGATGGGTACGCAGTATTTT.

The V and J genes are TRBV7-9 and TRBJ1-2; D perhaps matches TRBD1 (5 bases). Germline assignment: CDR1 SEHNR and CDR2 FQNEAQ (reference sequence). Deletions cut 1 base from V and 8 bases from J, with 11 bases between. The CDR3 extends over 13 amino acids. The CDR3 nucleotides read TGTGCCAGCAGCTTAGATTTGGGGGGAGGCTACACCTTC. It translates to CASSLDLGGGYTF.

J is TRBJ1-1 and V is TRBV6-2 or TRBV6-3; no clear D. This CDR3 has 11 amino acids. Per the germline V gene, CDR1 is MNHEY and CDR2 is SVGEGT. Trimming shortened V by 5 bases and J by 8 bases, and 9 bases separated the two germline ends. DNA for the CDR3: TGTGCCAGCAGTGATAGAGCGGAAGCTTTCTTT. Its protein product is CASSDRAEAFF.

The chain links TRBV14 to TRBJ2-1, with TRBD1 matching over 9 bases. Germline CDR1 is SGHDN and CDR2 is FVKESK. The trim removed 4 bases at V and 4 bases at J, leaving 5 bases unmatched. This CDR3 contains 15 residues. The CDR3 spells CASSPRDRVYNEQFF. CDR3 DNA: TGTGCCAGCAGCCCCCGGGACAGGGTTTACAATGAGCAGTTCTTC. Full variable domain (missing parts from reference TRBV14 and TRBJ2-1): EAGVTQFPSHSVIEKGQTVTLRCDPISGHDNLYWYRRVMGKEIKFLLHFVKESKQDESGMPNNRFLAERTGGTYSTLKVQPAELEDSGVYFCASSPRDRVYNEQFFGPGTRLTVL.